The subject of this entry is one T cell receptor (beta chain). These data originate in a study of response to subunit inactivated influenza vaccine. The V gene's germline CDR1 is MDHEN and CDR2 SYDVKM. CDR3 size: 18 residues. V gave up 6 bases and J gave up 0 bases, with 21 bases separating them. TCRdb used MiXCR to reprocess the RT-PCR reads, holding one entry per CDR3 protein. Among around 250,000 distinct CDR3 sequences listed, 10% to 15% were seen once. This sequence originates from a man aged 45 to 65 who received an inactivated influenza vaccine. The source material was non-naive T cells sorted from PBMCs, sampled 14 days before vaccination. The chain uses TRBV28 and TRBJ1-5, with TRBD1 as a possible D gene (6 bases). DNA for the CDR3: TGTGCCAGCAGCACCGCAGGGGCCACACACCATAGCAATCAGCCCCAGCATTTT. Translation: CASSTAGATHHSNQPQHF.